These 11 T cell receptor beta chains originate from one sample sequenced in a study of PD-L1 blockade in urothelial cancer. Stated time point: pretreatment peripheral blood. TCRdb's copy holds only in-frame clones and misses some; the assay was immunoSEQ multiplex PCR. The sample has tens of thousands of clones, roughly 90% seen once. The material sequenced was PBMCs, taken around atezolizumab (anti-PD-L1) treatment. The receptors originated from a woman older than 75 with urothelial cancer.

The chain has TRBV2 and TRBJ1-5; D gene unclear. Trimming shortened V by 5 bases and J by 3 bases, and 14 bases separated the two germline ends. CDR1 and CDR2 (germline): SNHLY, FYNNEI. This CDR3 spans 15 amino acids. The CDR3 sequence: CASSTDTIPNQPQHF. The CDR3 region has the DNA TGTGCCAGCAGTACTGACACGATCCCCAATCAGCCCCAGCATTTT.

The rearrangement uses TRBV6-1 and TRBJ2-1, with 8 bases that match TRBD1. CDR1 is MNHNS and CDR2 is SASEGT in the germline V gene. The CDR3 has 15 amino acids. The trim removed 4 bases at V and 2 bases at J, leaving 4 bases unmatched. The CDR3, as DNA: TGTGCCAGCAGTGGTTGGACAGGGACCTACAATGAGCAGTTCTTC. Translating gives CASSGWTGTYNEQFF.

CDR3 sequence: CASSGGGGHGNQPQHF. CDR3 bases: TGTGCCAGCAGCGGCGGCGGGGGTCACGGCAATCAGCCCCAGCATTTT. The chain is built from TRBV7-9 and TRBJ1-5; perhaps TRBD1 as D (5 bases). V was clipped by 5 bases and J by 2 bases, with 16 bases between them. The CDR3 has 16 amino acids. Per germline, CDR1 SEHNR and CDR2 FQNEAQ (reference sequence).

The chain couples TRBV7-8 to TRBJ2-1, with D perhaps matching TRBD2 (7 bases). The CDR3 is made up of 13 amino acids. Germline CDR1 is SGHVS and CDR2 is FQNEAQ. V lost 5 bases and J 8 bases, leaving 13 bases between the germline ends. CDR3 in amino acids: CASSRGGEDEQFF. Written as DNA, the CDR3 is TGTGCCAGCAGCAGAGGGGGGGAGGATGAGCAGTTCTTC.

The genes are TRBV19 and TRBJ1-5; maybe TRBD1 (6 bases). The CDR3 has 17 residues. Germline CDR1 is LNHDA and CDR2 is SQIVND (reference sequence). The germline V and J ends were trimmed by 1 base and 4 bases, with 17 bases remaining between them. The chain's CDR3 is CASSIVNPGAINQPQHF. CDR3 in DNA: TGTGCCAGTAGTATAGTAAACCCAGGGGCTATAAATCAGCCCCAGCATTTT.

This sequence joins TRBV4-1 and TRBJ1-4, with unresolved D. The CDR3 is 15 residues long. CDR1 is MGHRA, CDR2 YSYEKL, per germline. Trimming cost V 0 bases and J 3 bases, with 8 bases left between them. CDR3 DNA: TGCGCCAGCAGCCAAGAAGGCGGTGCTAATGAAAAACTGTTTTTT. Protein sequence: CASSQEGGANEKLFF.

The gene calls are TRBV25-1 and TRBJ2-7, with D unresolved. Germline V CDR1 and CDR2: MGHDK, SYGVNS. V lost 2 bases and J 2 bases, leaving 13 bases between the germline ends. This CDR3 has 15 amino acids. Here the CDR3 reads CASSETTAIPYEQYF. The CDR3 bases are TGTGCCAGCAGTGAAACCACAGCAATACCCTACGAGCAGTACTTC.

This sequence joins TRBV7-3 and TRBJ1-1; tentatively, D is TRBD1 (6 bases). CDR3 length: 13 residues. Germline CDR1 and CDR2: SGHTA and FQGTGA. V was pared by 5 bases and J by 5 bases, with 12 bases between. CDR3: CASSPGQRTEAFF. The CDR3 nucleotides are TGTGCCAGCAGCCCTGGACAGAGGACTGAAGCTTTCTTT.

The J gene is TRBJ2-7, the V gene TRBV14, with 13 bases identical to TRBD2. J lost 7 bases, V lost 7 bases, and 10 bases had no gene match. The CDR3 length is 15 residues. CDR1 and CDR2 from the germline V gene are SGHDN and FVKESK. The CDR3 loop reads CASTPSGLAGVEQYF. CDR3 nucleotides: TGTGCCAGCACCCCAAGTGGACTAGCGGGAGTTGAGCAGTACTTC.

The chain recombines TRBV28 with TRBJ1-4, with TRBD1 matching 8 bases. Germline V gene sequence: CDR1 MDHEN, CDR2 SYDVKM. After removal of 8 bases from V and 7 bases from J, the junction contained 3 bases not matched to a gene. The CDR3 covers 12 residues. The CDR3 sequence: CASGRGREKLFF. For the CDR3, the DNA is TGTGCCAGCGGCAGGGGGCGTGAAAAACTGTTTTTT.

The chain uses TRBV7-3 and TRBJ2-1; 7 bases are a match to TRBD2. With V trimmed by 5 bases and J by 7 bases, 8 bases remained unmatched. Per germline, CDR1 SGHTA and CDR2 FQGTGA. This CDR3 has 14 amino acids. CDR3 in DNA: TGTGCCAGCAGCCCCCTGGGGGGAGGGAATGAGCAGTTCTTC. This translates into CASSPLGGGNEQFF.